These 5 T cell receptor beta chains were all obtained from the same sample, sequenced in a study of T-cell memory formation after mild COVID-19 (dated by TCRdb to the early 2020s). Library method: 5' RACE. The instrument was an Illumina NovaSeq 6000. The public reads were quality trimmed at Q25 with fastp and then assembled into clones with MiXCR by TCRdb, keeping productive beta chains. Here each entry gathers all rows of one CDR3 protein and keeps the most common genes and DNA. The sample yields roughly 300,000 distinct CDR3 sequences; approximately 8.4% were counted once. The ten largest clones represent 22% of the sample. The sequencing sample was made of PBMCs or a T cell subset sorted from them (not recorded which). These receptors came from a man aged 18 to 29 who had mild COVID-19 (a few samples of this study predate the infection). The sample titles of this study are shuffled in the database, so cell type and time point are left out; the donor was told from shared clones.

There are a few counts of this clonotype. The chain links TRBV27 to TRBJ1-5; 7 bases are shared with TRBD1. Per the germline V gene, CDR1 is MNHEY and CDR2 is SMNVEV (reference sequence). After removal of 5 bases from V and 3 bases from J, the junction contained 4 bases not matched to a gene. This CDR3 has 14 residues. Here the CDR3 reads CASSRGQVNQPQHF. DNA of the CDR3: TGTGCCAGCAGTAGAGGACAGGTCAATCAGCCCCAGCATTTT.

This clonotype was observed a handful of times. V usage is TRBV6-5 and J usage is TRBJ1-1; a possible D gene is TRBD1 (5 bases). Trimming left V 5 bases short and J 5 bases short, with 9 bases between. Germline CDR1 MNHEY, CDR2 SVGAGI. The CDR3 sequence is 12 residues long. The CDR3 region has the DNA TGTGCCAGCAGTCGACAGAGAACTGAAGCTTTCTTT. Translated: CASSRQRTEAFF.

This clonotype was recorded many times. CDR3 loop: CASSPDRGSYGYTF. CDR3 coding DNA: TGTGCCAGCAGCCCGGACAGGGGAAGCTATGGCTACACCTTC. The rearrangement joins TRBV12-3 or TRBV12-4 to TRBJ1-2; 9 bases are shared with TRBD1. The CDR3 is 14 amino acids. J lost 4 bases, V lost 6 bases, and 6 bases had no gene match.

This clonotype came up many times. This chain joins TRBV7-9 and TRBJ2-7; unclear D gene. Germline lookup yields CDR1 SEHNR and CDR2 FQNEAQ (reference sequence). V dropped 6 bases and J dropped 0 bases, with 3 bases sitting between them. This CDR3 is built from 11 residues. The CDR3 protein is CASRGSYEQYF. As DNA, the CDR3 is TGTGCCAGCAGGGGCTCCTACGAGCAGTACTTC.

This clonotype occurred a few times. The chain is built from TRBV7-2 and TRBJ2-3; the D call may be TRBD1 or TRBD2 (6 bases each). Deletions cut 4 bases from V and 6 bases from J, with 14 bases between. This CDR3 spans 14 amino acids. CDR1 SGHTA and CDR2 FQGNSA come from the germline V gene. The CDR3 DNA sequence: TGTGCCAGCAGCTGGCAGTCGGGGGCGGATACGCAGTATTTT. As protein: CASSWQSGADTQYF. Full variable domain (rest looked up from reference TRBV7-2 and TRBJ2-3): GAGVSQSPSNKVTEKGKDVELRCDPISGHTALYWYRQSLGQGLEFLIYFQGNSAPDKSGLPSDRFSAERTGGSVSTLTIQRTQQEDSAVYLCASSWQSGADTQYFGPGTRLTVL.